This section outlines one TCR beta chain sequence together with its context. Its antigen is undetermined. In generating TCR beta cDNA, 5'RACE template switching with UMIs was used. TCRdb reprocessed the 5' RACE reads; each CDR3 protein has one entry and no DNA is given. This table holds some 390,000 distinct CDR3 sequences. This entry comes from a study of T cells expressing NK-cell markers. Study conclusions and caveats: In a few donors, dominant clonotypes made up 28.3-60.1% of CD3+CD56-NKG2C+ cells. In about six donors, dominant CD3+CD56+NKG2C+ clones formed roughly 1.0-7.0% of CD8+ cells.

The CDR3 runs 12 residues. This chain connects TRBV12-3 or TRBV12-4 to TRBJ1-3; TCRdb designates TRBD1, a call that cannot be tested without DNA. The clonotype comes from a woman between 45 and 65 years old in good health. The sample was blood T cells: a sorted CD56 or NKG2C T cell subset, CD4+ or CD8+ T cells, or bulk PBMC T cells (not recorded which). The CDR3 loop is CASGDTGNTIYF.